This entry lists 11 T cell receptor beta chains sequenced from one sample in a study of beta chain features in type 1 diabetes. As every portion of the isolated RNA was reverse transcribed, the sequencing read expressed TCRB transcripts. Here immunoSEQ multiplex PCR was the method, and the copy in TCRdb shows in-frame clones only, minus some. Of fewer than 350,000 clones in the sample, approximately 8% were seen once. Sequencing input: central memory CD4+ T cells from blood. The origin of the receptors is a woman aged 18-30 years in good health.

The chain employs TRBV7-2 and TRBJ2-3, with 8 positions matching TRBD1. The CDR3 is made up of 15 amino acids. The germline V gene encodes CDR1 SGHTA and CDR2 FQGNSA. With V trimmed by 5 bases and J by 1 base, 5 bases remained unmatched. CDR3: CASSEGTGRTDTQYF. The CDR3 DNA follows: TGTGCCAGCAGCGAGGGGACAGGACGCACAGATACGCAGTATTTT.

The sample holds a few counts of this clone. DNA for the CDR3: TGTGCCAGCAGGCAAGACGAGGAGACCCAGTACTTC. This gives the protein CASRQDEETQYF. The V and J genes are TRBV7-2 and TRBJ2-5; D uncertain. This CDR3 spans 12 amino acids. CDR1 is SGHTA, CDR2 FQGNSA, per germline. V was cut by 6 bases and J by 5 bases, with 10 bases left in between.

This clone has only a few counts. The gene calls are TRBV5-5 and TRBJ1-2; D not resolved. Per the germline V gene, CDR1 is SGHKS and CDR2 is YYEKEE (reference sequence). The V and J ends lost 1 base and 5 bases respectively, with 9 bases between them. The CDR3 loop spans 13 amino acids. DNA for the CDR3: TGTGCCAGCAGCTTGCGCTCTGGATATGGCTACACCTTC. Protein product: CASSLRSGYGYTF.

The genes are TRBV7-9 and TRBJ2-7; D might be TRBD1 (5 bases). With 1 base removed from V and 6 bases from J, the gap between germline ends came to 10 bases. Germline CDR1 SEHNR, CDR2 FQNEAQ (reference sequence). There are 13 residues in the CDR3. The CDR3 here is CASSLGGDGEQYV. The CDR3 nucleotides read TGTGCCAGCAGCTTAGGGGGCGACGGCGAGCAGTACGTC.

J is TRBJ2-2 and V is TRBV9; 7 nucleotides line up with TRBD1. V lost 0 bases and J lost 3; bases outside the gene matches: 5. Germline V gene sequence: CDR1 SGDLS, CDR2 YYNGEE. This CDR3 spans 16 amino acids. The CDR3 is CASSVGVGQDTGELFF. The CDR3 DNA is TGTGCCAGCAGCGTAGGAGTTGGACAGGACACCGGGGAGCTGTTTTTT. Full variable domain (remainder filled in from reference TRBV9 and TRBJ2-2): DSGVTQTPKHLITATGQRVTLRCSPRSGDLSVYWYQQSLDQGLQFLIQYYNGEERAKGNILERFSAQQFPDLHSELNLSSLELGDSALYFCASSVGVGQDTGELFFGEGSRLTVL.

This chain connects TRBV7-9 to TRBJ1-4, with 9 positions matching TRBD1. This CDR3 contains 12 residues. Germline V gene lookup returns CDR1 SEHNR and CDR2 FQNEAQ (reference sequence). The trim removed 6 bases at V and 14 bases at J, leaving 7 bases unmatched. CDR3 residues: CASRPTTGGLFF. CDR3 DNA sequence: TGTGCCAGCAGGCCTACTACAGGGGGCCTGTTTTTT. Full variable domain (remainder filled in from reference TRBV7-9 and TRBJ1-4): DTGVSQNPRHKITKRGQNVTFRCDPISEHNRLYWYRQTLGQGPEFLTYFQNEAQLEKSRLLSDRFSAERPKGSFSTLEIQRTEQGDSAMYLCASRPTTGGLFFGSGTQLSVL.

This clone was found a few times. The chain is built from TRBV19 and TRBJ1-3; D unresolved. The germline V and J ends were trimmed by 5 bases and 0 bases, with 11 bases remaining between them. The CDR3 has 15 amino acids. Germline-derived CDR1 and CDR2 are LNHDA and SQIVND (reference sequence). CDR3 loop: CASSSGITSGNTIYF. DNA of the CDR3: TGTGCCAGTAGTTCCGGGATTACCTCTGGAAACACCATATATTTT.

This clone was seen only a few times. V usage is TRBV7-2 and J usage is TRBJ1-1; TRBD1 might be the D (6 bases). Deletions cut 1 base from V and 5 bases from J, with 14 bases between. Germline values: CDR1 SGHTA, CDR2 FQGNSA. The CDR3 contains 15 residues. The CDR3, as DNA: TGTGCCAGCAGCTTAGAATACGGGGGCAGGACTGAAGCTTTCTTT. Translating it yields CASSLEYGGRTEAFF.

This sequence joins TRBV11-1 and TRBJ2-1; D tentatively reads TRBD1 or TRBD2 (5 bases each). The germline CDR1 and CDR2 sequences are SGHAT and FQDESV (reference sequence). The CDR3 is made up of 15 amino acids. V was pared by 6 bases and J by 4 bases, with 16 bases between. In DNA form, the CDR3 reads TGTGCCAGCAGTGAGGGGTCCCATCCATACAATGAGCAGTTCTTC. Translating it yields CASSEGSHPYNEQFF.

This clone appeared many times. The chain joins TRBV4-1 to TRBJ1-2; possible D gene TRBD1, 5 bases. Trimming took 0 bases from V and 6 from J, leaving 11 bases between them. This CDR3 region has 14 residues. Per the germline V gene, CDR1 is MGHRA and CDR2 is YSYEKL. CDR3 DNA: TGCGCCAGCAGCCAAGAAGTCCAGGGTGATGGCTACACCTTC. Its protein is CASSQEVQGDGYTF.

This clone has only a few counts. This chain links TRBV28 with TRBJ1-1; possible D gene TRBD1, 6 bases. This CDR3 spans 15 amino acids. The ends were cut back, 7 bases at V and 5 bases at J, with 20 bases in the middle. The V gene's germline CDR1 is MDHEN and CDR2 SYDVKM. Here the CDR3 DNA reads TGTGCCAGCACCCTCGGGGGGCAGGGTGGGACTGAAGCTTTCTTT. Translating it yields CASTLGGQGGTEAFF.